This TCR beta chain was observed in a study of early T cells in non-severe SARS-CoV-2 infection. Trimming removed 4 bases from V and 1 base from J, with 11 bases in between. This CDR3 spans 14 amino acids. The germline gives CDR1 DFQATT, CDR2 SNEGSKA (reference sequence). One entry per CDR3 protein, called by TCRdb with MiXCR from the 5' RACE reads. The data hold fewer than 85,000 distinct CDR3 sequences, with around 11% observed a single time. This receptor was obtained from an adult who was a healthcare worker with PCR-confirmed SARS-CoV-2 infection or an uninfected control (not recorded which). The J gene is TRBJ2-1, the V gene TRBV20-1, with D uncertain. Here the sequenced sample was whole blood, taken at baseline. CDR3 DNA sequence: TGCAGTGCTAAATGGTGGCGATCCTACAATGAGCAGTTCTTC. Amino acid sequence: CSAKWWRSYNEQFF.